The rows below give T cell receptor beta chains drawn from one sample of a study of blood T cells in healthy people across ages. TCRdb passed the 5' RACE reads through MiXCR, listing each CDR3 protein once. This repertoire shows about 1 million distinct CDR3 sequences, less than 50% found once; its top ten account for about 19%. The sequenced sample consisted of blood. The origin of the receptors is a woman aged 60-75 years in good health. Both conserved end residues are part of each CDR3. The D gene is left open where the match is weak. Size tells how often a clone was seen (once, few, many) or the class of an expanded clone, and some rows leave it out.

CDR3 protein: CSVGTGETQYF
CDR3 DNA: TGCAGTGTGGGGACAGGAGAGACCCAGTACTTC
V gene: TRBV20-1
D gene: TRBD1
clone size: few
J gene: TRBJ2-5

CDR3 protein: CATSRVRLTGGGVAFF
CDR3 DNA: TGTGCCACCAGCAGAGTTCGGTTGACCGGCGGGGGTGTGGCTTTCTTT
V gene: TRBV15
D gene: -
clone size: -
J gene: TRBJ1-1

CDR3 protein: CSVEDLPEAFF
CDR3 DNA: TGCAGCGTTGAAGATCTCCCTGAAGCTTTCTTT
V gene: TRBV29-1
D gene: -
clone size: -
J gene: TRBJ1-1

CDR3 protein: CASSHYTGNRFEQYF
CDR3 DNA: TGTGCCAGCAGTCACTACACAGGGAACCGCTTCGAGCAGTACTTC
V gene: TRBV12-3/TRBV12-4
D gene: -
clone size: few
J gene: TRBJ2-7

CDR3 protein: CASSRIGASGRGYNEQFF
CDR3 DNA: TGTGCCAGCAGCCGGATAGGAGCTAGCGGGAGAGGGTACAATGAGCAGTTCTTC
V gene: TRBV28
D gene: TRBD2
clone size: few
J gene: TRBJ2-1

CDR3 protein: CASSLGFGGEWVNTEAFF
CDR3 DNA: TGCGCCAGCAGCTTGGGCTTTGGGGGCGAGTGGGTGAACACTGAAGCTTTCTTT
V gene: TRBV5-1
D gene: -
clone size: once
J gene: TRBJ1-1

CDR3 protein: CASSLSRWASGSSYNEQYF
CDR3 DNA: TGTGCCAGCAGTTTGAGTCGCTGGGCTAGCGGGAGCTCCTACAATGAGCAGTACTTC
V gene: TRBV12-3/TRBV12-4
D gene: TRBD2
clone size: -
J gene: TRBJ2-7

CDR3 protein: CATSRDRATPYEQYF
CDR3 DNA: TGTGCCACCAGCAGAGATAGGGCAACCCCCTACGAGCAGTACTTC
V gene: TRBV15
D gene: -
clone size: -
J gene: TRBJ2-7

CDR3 protein: CASSLSLAGLNQPQHF
CDR3 DNA: TGTGCCAGCAGTTTATCCCTGGCAGGACTCAATCAGCCCCAGCATTTT
V gene: TRBV28
D gene: -
clone size: few
J gene: TRBJ1-5

CDR3 protein: CASSVGTGVASDTQYF
CDR3 DNA: TGTGCCAGCAGCGTAGGGACAGGGGTTGCGTCAGATACGCAGTATTTT
V gene: TRBV9
D gene: TRBD1
clone size: -
J gene: TRBJ2-3

CDR3 protein: CASSYGGTTHGYTF
CDR3 DNA: TGTGCCAGCAGTTACGGTGGAACAACCCATGGCTACACCTTC
V gene: TRBV6-6
D gene: -
clone size: -
J gene: TRBJ1-2

CDR3 protein: CASSSGTGPSKTQYF
CDR3 DNA: TGTGCCAGCAGTTCCGGGACAGGCCCCTCAAAGACCCAGTACTTC
V gene: TRBV6-5
D gene: TRBD1
clone size: -
J gene: TRBJ2-5

CDR3 protein: CASSLWRTGKEHEQYF
CDR3 DNA: TGTGCCAGCAGTTTATGGCGGACAGGAAAGGAACACGAGCAGTACTTC
V gene: TRBV28
D gene: TRBD1
clone size: -
J gene: TRBJ2-7

CDR3 protein: CASTRTANSPLHF
CDR3 DNA: TGTGCCAGCACCCGGACTGCCAATTCACCCCTCCACTTT
V gene: TRBV12-3/TRBV12-4
D gene: -
clone size: -
J gene: TRBJ1-6

CDR3 protein: CASSLVMPHGELFF
CDR3 DNA: TGTGCCAGCAGCTTAGTCATGCCTCACGGGGAGCTGTTTTTT
V gene: TRBV11-2
D gene: -
clone size: -
J gene: TRBJ2-2

CDR3 protein: CASSLASSTYNEQFF
CDR3 DNA: TGCGCCAGCAGCTTGGCCTCTTCTACCTACAATGAGCAGTTCTTC
V gene: TRBV5-1
D gene: -
clone size: -
J gene: TRBJ2-1

CDR3 protein: CASSLGTGEADTQYF
CDR3 DNA: TGTGCCAGCAGCTTGGGGACAGGGGAGGCAGATACGCAGTATTTT
V gene: TRBV5-8
D gene: TRBD1
clone size: -
J gene: TRBJ2-3

CDR3 protein: CSALDREFFSYNEQFF
CDR3 DNA: TGCAGTGCCCTGGACAGGGAATTCTTCTCCTACAATGAGCAGTTCTTC
V gene: TRBV20-1
D gene: TRBD1
clone size: -
J gene: TRBJ2-1

CDR3 protein: CASSPGLAEWETQYF
CDR3 DNA: TGTGCCAGCAGCCCCGGACTAGCGGAGTGGGAGACCCAGTACTTC
V gene: TRBV14
D gene: TRBD2
clone size: -
J gene: TRBJ2-5

CDR3 protein: CASSQRAGGPHTQYF
CDR3 DNA: TGTGCCAGCAGCCAGAGAGCGGGAGGGCCACATACGCAGTATTTT
V gene: TRBV7-8
D gene: TRBD2
clone size: -
J gene: TRBJ2-3

CDR3 protein: CASSFKGAFLYGYTF
CDR3 DNA: TGTGCCAGCAGTTTCAAGGGGGCGTTCCTATATGGCTACACCTTC
V gene: TRBV28
D gene: TRBD1
clone size: -
J gene: TRBJ1-2

CDR3 protein: CSARGGPSGTTDTQYF
CDR3 DNA: TGCAGTGCTAGAGGGGGGCCTAGCGGAACAACAGATACGCAGTATTTT
V gene: TRBV20-1
D gene: -
clone size: -
J gene: TRBJ2-3

CDR3 protein: CASGSPREQYF
CDR3 DNA: TGTGCCAGCGGGAGTCCGCGGGAGCAGTACTTC
V gene: TRBV27
D gene: -
clone size: few
J gene: TRBJ2-7

CDR3 protein: CASSSRGGKSTDTQYF
CDR3 DNA: TGTGCCAGCTCATCCAGAGGCGGGAAGAGCACAGATACGCAGTATTTT
V gene: TRBV21-1
D gene: -
clone size: -
J gene: TRBJ2-3